This T cell receptor beta chain was recovered during a study of regulatory T cells in long-lasting Graves disease. Time point indicated: persistent/refractory GD, antithyroid drugs over 5 years with positive TRAb. The TCR library used RNA extracted from PBMCs. Tubes containing EDTA received 8 to 9.5 milliliters of drawn peripheral blood. This clonotype was recorded many times. Arm-PCR with iRepertoire HTBI primers amplified the CDR3 regions for these TCR beta libraries. TCRdb re-called the multiplex PCR reads with MiXCR, one entry per CDR3 protein. The sample includes about 470,000 distinct CDR3 sequences, under 25% of them seen just once. CDR1 is MNHNS and CDR2 is SASEGT in the germline V gene. V shed 6 bases and J shed 8 bases, with 25 bases lying between them. CDR3 length: 16 residues.

The TCR originated in a female donor with Graves disease. The input for sequencing was peripheral blood mononuclear cells (PBMCs), taken when the disease was refractory, from a patient treated with antithyroid drugs. V usage is TRBV6-1 and J usage is TRBJ1-2; D not certain. In DNA, the CDR3 is TGTGCCAGCAGCTCTAAGGATTCTCCCATTCCGGGGGGCTACACCTTC. The encoded protein is CASSSKDSPIPGGYTF.